The rows below give T cell receptor beta chains drawn from one sample of a study of response to subunit inactivated influenza vaccine. Each CDR3 protein gets one entry after TCRdb re-called the RT-PCR reads with MiXCR. The profile shows roughly 700,000 distinct CDR3 sequences, roughly 13% of them singletons. The sequenced sample was PBMCs from blood, obtained less than 15 days before vaccination. Every receptor here comes from a man in his fifties or sixties who received an inactivated influenza vaccine. Each CDR3 is given with its conserved first and last residue. A D gene is named only where the DNA matches it firmly. Size tells how often a clone was seen (once, few, many) or the class of an expanded clone, and some rows leave it out.

CDR3aa	CDR3nt	abundance	d_gene	j_gene	v_gene
CASSEGRLAKNIQYF	TGTGCCAGCAGTGAAGGAAGACTAGCCAAAAACATTCAGTACTTC	few	.	TRBJ2-4	TRBV2
CASSQGTSGTQQFF	TGCGCCAGCAGCCAAGGGACTAGCGGGACCCAGCAGTTCTTC	.	TRBD2	TRBJ2-1	TRBV4-3
CASSPSGTALNEQFF	TGTGCCAGCAGCCCCTCCGGGACTGCTCTTAATGAGCAGTTCTTC	.	.	TRBJ2-1	TRBV7-2
CASSQALLVSQETQYF	TGCGCCAGCAGCCAAGCGTTACTAGTCAGCCAAGAGACCCAGTACTTC	few	.	TRBJ2-5	TRBV4-1
CASSTPSGSQTGELFF	TGTGCCAGCAGCACTCCTAGCGGGAGTCAGACCGGGGAGCTGTTTTTT	.	TRBD2	TRBJ2-2	TRBV9
CASSRTGVPTGELFF	TGTGCCAGCAGCAGAACAGGAGTACCGACCGGGGAGCTGTTTTTT	many	.	TRBJ2-2	TRBV6-1
CASSLTSGANNEQFF	TGCGCCAGCAGCTTGACTAGCGGGGCCAACAATGAGCAGTTCTTC	few	TRBD2	TRBJ2-1	TRBV5-1
CASSSLIWNTGELFF	TGTGCCAGCAGTTCCCTCATATGGAACACCGGGGAGCTGTTTTTT	many	.	TRBJ2-2	TRBV12-3/TRBV12-4
CASSKARGHNQPQHF	TGTGCCAGCAGTAAGGCCAGGGGTCACAATCAGCCCCAGCATTTT	few	.	TRBJ1-5	TRBV2
CSAERLAGAWTDTQYF	TGCAGTGCTGAAAGACTAGCGGGAGCATGGACAGATACGCAGTATTTT	many	TRBD2	TRBJ2-3	TRBV20-1
CASSSGGRAYEQYF	TGTGCCAGCAGTTCAGGAGGGAGGGCCTACGAGCAGTACTTC	few	TRBD2	TRBJ2-7	TRBV28
CASSKDRTGARLGQTGELFF	TGTGCCAGCAGTAAAGACAGGACAGGGGCTCGATTGGGGCAAACCGGGGAGCTGTTTTTT	.	TRBD1	TRBJ2-2	TRBV6-1
CSANRELSWPHKQFF	TGCAGTGCTAACCGGGAACTTTCTTGGCCCCATAAGCAGTTCTTC	.	.	TRBJ2-1	TRBV20-1
CASTARGRNTDTQYF	TGTGCCAGCACTGCCAGGGGCCGTAACACAGATACGCAGTATTTT	few	.	TRBJ2-3	TRBV6-1
CASSLDAYSGFTDTQYF	TGTGCCAGCTCACTAGATGCCTACTCGGGCTTCACAGATACGCAGTATTTT	.	.	TRBJ2-3	TRBV18
CASSKFTDTQYF	TGTGCCAGCAGTAAATTCACAGATACGCAGTATTTT	.	.	TRBJ2-3	TRBV27
CASSGRTSSGANVLTF	TGCGCCAGCAGTGGACGGACTAGCTCTGGGGCCAACGTCCTGACTTTC	few	TRBD2	TRBJ2-6	TRBV10-1
CARTGEADTQYF	TGTGCCAGGACAGGGGAAGCAGATACGCAGTATTTT	few	TRBD1	TRBJ2-3	TRBV7-9
CASSVNRDRDYGYTF	TGTGCCAGCAGCGTCAACCGGGACAGGGACTATGGCTACACCTTC	many	TRBD1	TRBJ1-2	TRBV9
CASSLAGGNPYEQYF	TGTGCCAGCAGCTTAGCCGGCGGGAACCCCTACGAGCAGTACTTC	few	.	TRBJ2-7	TRBV7-9
CASSERQGENQPQHF	TGTGCCAGCAGCGAACGACAGGGGGAGAATCAGCCCCAGCATTTT	.	TRBD1	TRBJ1-5	TRBV7-2
CASSRQGAETQYF	TGTGCCAGCAGCCGACAGGGGGCAGAGACCCAGTACTTC	many	TRBD1	TRBJ2-5	TRBV12-3/TRBV12-4
CASGTGRAYEQYF	TGTGCCAGCGGTACAGGGAGGGCCTACGAGCAGTACTTC	.	.	TRBJ2-7	TRBV12-3/TRBV12-4
CASSEDQPQHF	TGTGCCAGCAGTGAAGATCAGCCCCAGCATTTT	.	.	TRBJ1-5	TRBV6-4
CASSFGGRTQETQYF	TGCGCCAGCAGCTTCGGCGGACGGACCCAAGAGACCCAGTACTTC	.	.	TRBJ2-5	TRBV5-1